This T cell receptor (beta chain) was recovered during a study of blood T cell repertoires in COVID-19. Study details: Sites across the United States, Italy and Spain contributed samples from acute and convalescent COVID-19. Sample material is recorded as cDNA or gDNA derived from T cells, B-cell-depleted T cells, or PBMCs.

Germline V CDR1 and CDR2: GTSNPN, SVGIG (reference sequence). The CDR3 sequence is 18 residues long. V trimming: 0 bases; J trimming: 2 bases; junction bases outside the gene matches: 12. This clone was observed once. Sequenced by immunoSEQ multiplex PCR; TCRdb stores in-frame clones only, minus some. The sample contains a few hundred thousand clones, about 85% of which appear only once. Participants reported their clinical history, and cohort assignment relied on those reports. In the 2 weeks before study entry, exposed participants met a COVID-19 case, which was PCR-confirmed or clinician-diagnosed.

The source of this sequence is a woman in her fifties or sixties who had been exposed to COVID-19. Sequenced sample: PBMCs or T cells enriched from blood (not recorded which). The chain couples TRBV30 to TRBJ1-3, with TRBD1 matching 8 bases. CDR3 nucleotide sequence: TGTGCCTGGAGTGTACGAGGTGGGACAGGAAGGACTGGAAACACCATATATTTT. Its translation is CAWSVRGGTGRTGNTIYF.